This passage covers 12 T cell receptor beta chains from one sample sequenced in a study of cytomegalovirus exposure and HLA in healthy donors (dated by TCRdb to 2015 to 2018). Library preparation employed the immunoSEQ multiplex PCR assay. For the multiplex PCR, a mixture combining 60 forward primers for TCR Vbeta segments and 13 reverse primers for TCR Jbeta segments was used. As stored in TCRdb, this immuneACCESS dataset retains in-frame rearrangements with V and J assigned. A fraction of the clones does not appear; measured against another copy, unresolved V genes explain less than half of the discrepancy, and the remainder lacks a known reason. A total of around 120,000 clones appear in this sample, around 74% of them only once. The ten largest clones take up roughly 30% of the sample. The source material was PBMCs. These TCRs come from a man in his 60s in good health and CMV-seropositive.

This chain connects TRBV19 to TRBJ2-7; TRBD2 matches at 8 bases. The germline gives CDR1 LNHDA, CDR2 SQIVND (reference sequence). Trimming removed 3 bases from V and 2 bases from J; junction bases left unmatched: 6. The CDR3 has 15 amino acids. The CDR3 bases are TGTGCCAGTAGTATGGGCGGGGGGACGACCTACGAGCAGTACTTC. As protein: CASSMGGGTTYEQYF.

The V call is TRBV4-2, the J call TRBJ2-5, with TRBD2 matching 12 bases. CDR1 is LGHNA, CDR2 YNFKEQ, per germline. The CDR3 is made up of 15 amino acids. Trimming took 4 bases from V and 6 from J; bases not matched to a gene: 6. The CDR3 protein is CASSPSGGASQTQYF. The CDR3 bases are TGTGCCAGCAGCCCTAGCGGGGGGGCCTCGCAGACCCAGTACTTC.

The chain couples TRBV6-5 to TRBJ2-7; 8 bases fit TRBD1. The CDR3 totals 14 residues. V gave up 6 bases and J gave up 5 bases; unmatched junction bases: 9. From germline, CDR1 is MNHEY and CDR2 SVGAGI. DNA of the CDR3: TGTGCCAGCAGAGATCATACAGGGGGACACGAGCAGTACTTC. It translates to CASRDHTGGHEQYF.

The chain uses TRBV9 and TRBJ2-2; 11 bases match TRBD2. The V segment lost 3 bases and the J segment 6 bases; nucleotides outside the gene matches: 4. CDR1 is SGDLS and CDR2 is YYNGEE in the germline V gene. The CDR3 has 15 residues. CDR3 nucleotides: TGTGCCAGCAGCGCACTAGCGGGGGCAGCCGGGGAGCTGTTTTTT. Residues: CASSALAGAAGELFF.

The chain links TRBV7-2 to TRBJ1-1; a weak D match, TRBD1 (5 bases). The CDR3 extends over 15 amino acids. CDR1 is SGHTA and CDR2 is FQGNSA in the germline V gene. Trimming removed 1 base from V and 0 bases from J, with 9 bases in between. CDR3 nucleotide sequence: TGTGCCAGCAGCTTAGGCGGCAGGGTGAACACTGAAGCTTTCTTT. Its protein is CASSLGGRVNTEAFF.

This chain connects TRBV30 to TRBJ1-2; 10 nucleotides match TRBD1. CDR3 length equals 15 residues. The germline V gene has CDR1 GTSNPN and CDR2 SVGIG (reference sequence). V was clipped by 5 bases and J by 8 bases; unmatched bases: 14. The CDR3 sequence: CAWAGTGALSQGYTF. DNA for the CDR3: TGTGCCTGGGCCGGGACAGGGGCCCTGTCCCAGGGCTACACCTTC. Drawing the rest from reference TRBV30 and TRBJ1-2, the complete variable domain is SQTIHQWPATLVQPVGSPLSLECTVEGTSNPNLYWYRQAAGRGLQLLFYSVGIGQISSEVPQNLSASRPQDRQFILSSKKLLLSDSGFYLCAWAGTGALSQGYTFGSGTRLTVV.

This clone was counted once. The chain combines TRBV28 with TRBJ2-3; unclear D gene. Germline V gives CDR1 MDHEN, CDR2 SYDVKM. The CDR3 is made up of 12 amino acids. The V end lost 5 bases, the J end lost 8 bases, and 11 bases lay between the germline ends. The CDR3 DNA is TGTGCCAGCAGTAACTCGTTTTTTACGCAGTATTTT. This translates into CASSNSFFTQYF.

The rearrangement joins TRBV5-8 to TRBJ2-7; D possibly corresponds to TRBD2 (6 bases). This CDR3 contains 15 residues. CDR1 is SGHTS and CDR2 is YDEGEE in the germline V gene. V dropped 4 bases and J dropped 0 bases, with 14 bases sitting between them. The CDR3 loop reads CASSRGSGSSYEQYF. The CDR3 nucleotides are TGTGCCAGCAGCCGGGGGTCAGGAAGCTCCTACGAGCAGTACTTC.

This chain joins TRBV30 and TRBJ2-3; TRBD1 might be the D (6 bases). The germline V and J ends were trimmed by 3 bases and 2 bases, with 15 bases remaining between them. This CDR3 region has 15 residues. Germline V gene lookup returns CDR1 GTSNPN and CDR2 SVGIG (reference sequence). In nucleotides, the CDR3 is TGTGCCTGGAGAAGGGGGACGTCGGACACAGATACGCAGTATTTT. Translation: CAWRRGTSDTDTQYF.

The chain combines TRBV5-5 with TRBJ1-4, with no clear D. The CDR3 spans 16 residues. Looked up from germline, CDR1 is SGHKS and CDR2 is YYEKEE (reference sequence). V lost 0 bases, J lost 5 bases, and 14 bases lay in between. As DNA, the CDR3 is TGTGCCAGCAGCTTGGGGTGGCCTTCCTTCAATGAAAAACTGTTTTTT. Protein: CASSLGWPSFNEKLFF. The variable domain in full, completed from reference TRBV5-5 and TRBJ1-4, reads DAGVTQSPTHLIKTRGQQVTLRCSPISGHKSVSWYQQVLGQGPQFIFQYYEKEERGRGNFPDRFSARQFPNYSSELNVNALLLGDSALYLCASSLGWPSFNEKLFFGSGTQLSVL.

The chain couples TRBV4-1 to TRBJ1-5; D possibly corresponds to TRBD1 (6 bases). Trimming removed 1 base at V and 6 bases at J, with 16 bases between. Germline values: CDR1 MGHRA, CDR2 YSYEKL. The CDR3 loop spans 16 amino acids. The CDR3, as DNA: TGCGCCAGCAGCCAAGCGTATGGGGGGGCAGGTCAGCCCCAGCATTTT. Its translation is CASSQAYGGAGQPQHF.

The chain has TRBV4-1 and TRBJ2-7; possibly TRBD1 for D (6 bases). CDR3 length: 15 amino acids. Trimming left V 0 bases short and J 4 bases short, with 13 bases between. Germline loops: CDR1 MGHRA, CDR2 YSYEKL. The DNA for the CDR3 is TGCGCCAGCAGCCAAGAAGCGCAGGGGTTTTACGAGCAGTACTTC. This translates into CASSQEAQGFYEQYF.